This T cell receptor (beta chain) is drawn from a study of shared clonotypes between healthy human individuals. Regarding the study as a whole: Collection of samples was limited to blood; tissue repertoires likely differ.

The repertoire was sequenced with immunoSEQ multiplex PCR; TCRdb's copy has only in-frame clones and lacks some. The data show hundreds of thousands of clones, with approximately 96% seen just once and 0.11% held by the top ten. Cells designated naive CD8 were CD45RO-negative and were positively selected for CCR7, with terminally differentiated effector memory CD45RA+ cells excluded. Remarks on this clone: Its specificity is unknown.

V lost 5 bases and J lost 5; bases outside the gene matches: 7. Germline V gene data show CDR1 as MNHEY and CDR2 as SVGAGI. The CDR3 spans 15 residues. The sequenced sample was naive CD8+ T cells sorted from blood. The chain has TRBV6-5 and TRBJ2-5; 11 bases are shared with TRBD2. The receptor comes from a woman aged 25 to 45 in good health. CDR3 sequence (DNA): TGTGCCAGCAGTATAATAGCGGGAGGGCCGGAGACCCAGTACTTC. Translated, it gives CASSIIAGGPETQYF.